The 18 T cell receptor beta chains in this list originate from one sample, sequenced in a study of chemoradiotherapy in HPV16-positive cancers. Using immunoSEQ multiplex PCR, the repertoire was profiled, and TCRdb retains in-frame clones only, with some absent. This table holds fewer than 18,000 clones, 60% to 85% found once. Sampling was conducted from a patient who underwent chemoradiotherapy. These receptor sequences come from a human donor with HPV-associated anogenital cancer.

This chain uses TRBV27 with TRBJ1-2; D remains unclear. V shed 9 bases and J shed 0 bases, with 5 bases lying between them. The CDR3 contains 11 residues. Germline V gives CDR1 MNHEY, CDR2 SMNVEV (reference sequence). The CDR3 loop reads CASGANYGYTF. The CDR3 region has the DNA TGTGCCAGTGGAGCTAACTATGGCTACACCTTC.

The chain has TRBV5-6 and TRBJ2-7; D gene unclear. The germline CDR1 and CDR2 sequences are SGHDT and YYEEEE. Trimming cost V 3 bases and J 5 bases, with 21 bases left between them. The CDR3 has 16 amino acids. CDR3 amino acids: CASSYAHYAEADEQYF. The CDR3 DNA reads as TGTGCCAGCAGCTACGCTCACTACGCCGAGGCGGACGAGCAGTACTTC.

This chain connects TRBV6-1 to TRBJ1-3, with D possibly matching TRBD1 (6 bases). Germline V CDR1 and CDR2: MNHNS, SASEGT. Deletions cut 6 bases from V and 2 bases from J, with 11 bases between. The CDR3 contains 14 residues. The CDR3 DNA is TGTGCCAGCAGGGTACAGGGAGCTGGAAACACCATATATTTT. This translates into CASRVQGAGNTIYF.

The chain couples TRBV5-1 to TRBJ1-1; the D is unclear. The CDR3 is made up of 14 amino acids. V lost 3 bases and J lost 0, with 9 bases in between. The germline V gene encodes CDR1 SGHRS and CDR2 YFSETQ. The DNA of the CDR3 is TGCGCCAGCAGCTGGACGGGTATGAACACTGAAGCTTTCTTT. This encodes CASSWTGMNTEAFF. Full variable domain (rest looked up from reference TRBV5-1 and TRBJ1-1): KAGVTQTPRYLIKTRGQQVTLSCSPISGHRSVSWYQQTPGQGLQFLFEYFSETQRNKGNFPGRFSGRQFSNSRSEMNVSTLELGDSALYLCASSWTGMNTEAFFGQGTRLTVV.

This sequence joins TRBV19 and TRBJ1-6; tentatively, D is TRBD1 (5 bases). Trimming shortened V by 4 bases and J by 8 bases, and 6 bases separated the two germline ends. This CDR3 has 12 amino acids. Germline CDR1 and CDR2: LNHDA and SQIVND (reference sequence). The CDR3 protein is CASSRGDSPLHF. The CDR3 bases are TGTGCCAGTAGTAGGGGGGATTCACCCCTCCACTTT.

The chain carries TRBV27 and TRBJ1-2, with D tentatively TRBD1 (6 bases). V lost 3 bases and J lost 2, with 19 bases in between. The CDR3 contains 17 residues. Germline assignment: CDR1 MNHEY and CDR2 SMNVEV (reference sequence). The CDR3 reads CASSLRGHKTDNYGYTF. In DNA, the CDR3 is TGTGCCAGCAGTTTGAGGGGACATAAAACCGACAACTATGGCTACACCTTC.

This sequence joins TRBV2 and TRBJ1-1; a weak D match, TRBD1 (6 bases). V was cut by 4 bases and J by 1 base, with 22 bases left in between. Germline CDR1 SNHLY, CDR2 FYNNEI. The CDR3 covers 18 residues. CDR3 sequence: CASSGENLRDIWNTEAFF. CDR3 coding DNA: TGTGCCAGCAGTGGTGAAAACCTCCGGGACATATGGAACACTGAAGCTTTCTTT.

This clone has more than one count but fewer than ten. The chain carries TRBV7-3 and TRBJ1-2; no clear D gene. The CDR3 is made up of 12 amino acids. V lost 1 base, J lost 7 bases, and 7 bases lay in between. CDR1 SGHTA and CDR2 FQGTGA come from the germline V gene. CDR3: CASSLNGIGYTF. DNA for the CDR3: TGTGCCAGCAGCTTAAACGGGATTGGCTACACCTTC.

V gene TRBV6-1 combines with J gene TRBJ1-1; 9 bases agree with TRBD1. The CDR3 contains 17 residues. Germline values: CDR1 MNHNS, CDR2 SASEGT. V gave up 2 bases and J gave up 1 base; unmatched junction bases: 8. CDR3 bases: TGTGCCAGCAGTGAAAGGGCACAGGGGGCGGCGAACACTGAAGCTTTCTTT. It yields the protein CASSERAQGAANTEAFF.

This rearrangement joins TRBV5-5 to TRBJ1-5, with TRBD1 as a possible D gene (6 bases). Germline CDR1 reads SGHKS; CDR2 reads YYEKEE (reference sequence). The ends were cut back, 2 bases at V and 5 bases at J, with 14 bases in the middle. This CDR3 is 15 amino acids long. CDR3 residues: CASSFSGEAYQPQHF. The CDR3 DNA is TGTGCCAGCAGCTTTTCAGGGGAGGCTTATCAGCCCCAGCATTTT.

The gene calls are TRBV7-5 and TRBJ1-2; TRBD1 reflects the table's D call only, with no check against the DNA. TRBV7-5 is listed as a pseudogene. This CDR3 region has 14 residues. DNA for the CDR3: TGTGCCAGAAGCTTAGTACAGGGGTGCTATGGCTACACCTTC. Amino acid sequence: CARSLVQGCYGYTF.

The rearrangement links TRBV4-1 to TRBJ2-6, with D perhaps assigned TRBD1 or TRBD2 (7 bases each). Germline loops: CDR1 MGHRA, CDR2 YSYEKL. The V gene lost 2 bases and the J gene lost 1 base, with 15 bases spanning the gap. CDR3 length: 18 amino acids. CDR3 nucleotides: TGCGCCAGCAGCCAACCTGGGGAGGGGGCTTCTGGGGCCAACGTCCTGACTTTC. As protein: CASSQPGEGASGANVLTF.

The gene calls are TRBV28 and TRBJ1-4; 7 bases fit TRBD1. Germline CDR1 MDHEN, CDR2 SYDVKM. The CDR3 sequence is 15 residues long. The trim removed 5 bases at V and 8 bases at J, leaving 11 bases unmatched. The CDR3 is CASSTPTGIQEKLFF. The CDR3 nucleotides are TGTGCCAGCAGTACCCCGACAGGGATACAAGAAAAACTGTTTTTT.

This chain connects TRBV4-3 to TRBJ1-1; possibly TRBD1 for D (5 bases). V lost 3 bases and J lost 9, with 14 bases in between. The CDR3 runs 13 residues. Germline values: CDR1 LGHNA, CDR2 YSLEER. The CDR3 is CASSHDLAGKAFF. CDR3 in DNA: TGCGCCAGCAGCCACGACCTAGCAGGGAAAGCTTTCTTT.

CDR3: CASSWWTGLGGYTF. Here the CDR3 DNA reads TGTGCCAGCAGCTGGTGGACAGGTCTCGGTGGCTACACCTTC. This chain joins TRBV5-5 and TRBJ1-2, with 7 positions matching TRBD1. Germline trimming cut 3 bases from V and 7 bases from J; bases unmatched to any gene: 9. CDR1 and CDR2 (germline): SGHKS, YYEKEE (reference sequence). The CDR3 totals 14 residues.

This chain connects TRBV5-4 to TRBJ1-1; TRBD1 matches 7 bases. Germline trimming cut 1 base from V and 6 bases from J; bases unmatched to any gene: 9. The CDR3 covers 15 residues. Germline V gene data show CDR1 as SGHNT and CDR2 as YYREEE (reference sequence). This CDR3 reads CASSLTGALGAEAFF. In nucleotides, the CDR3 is TGTGCCAGCAGCTTGACAGGGGCTTTAGGTGCTGAAGCTTTCTTT.

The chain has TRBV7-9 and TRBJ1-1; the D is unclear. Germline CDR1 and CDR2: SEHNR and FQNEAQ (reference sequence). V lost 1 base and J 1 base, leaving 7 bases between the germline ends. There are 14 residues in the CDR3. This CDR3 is CASSLEGGNTEAFF. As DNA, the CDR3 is TGTGCCAGCAGCTTAGAGGGTGGGAACACTGAAGCTTTCTTT. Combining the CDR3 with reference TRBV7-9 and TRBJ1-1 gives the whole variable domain DTGVSQNPRHKITKRGQNVTFRCDPISEHNRLYWYRQTLGQGPEFLTYFQNEAQLEKSRLLSDRFSAERPKGSFSTLEIQRTEQGDSAMYLCASSLEGGNTEAFFGQGTRLTVV.

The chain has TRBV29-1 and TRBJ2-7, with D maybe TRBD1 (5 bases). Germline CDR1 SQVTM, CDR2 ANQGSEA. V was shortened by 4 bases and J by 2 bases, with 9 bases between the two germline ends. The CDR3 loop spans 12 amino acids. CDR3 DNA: TGCAGCGTTGGGGCAGGGACCTACGAGCAGTACTTC. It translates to CSVGAGTYEQYF.